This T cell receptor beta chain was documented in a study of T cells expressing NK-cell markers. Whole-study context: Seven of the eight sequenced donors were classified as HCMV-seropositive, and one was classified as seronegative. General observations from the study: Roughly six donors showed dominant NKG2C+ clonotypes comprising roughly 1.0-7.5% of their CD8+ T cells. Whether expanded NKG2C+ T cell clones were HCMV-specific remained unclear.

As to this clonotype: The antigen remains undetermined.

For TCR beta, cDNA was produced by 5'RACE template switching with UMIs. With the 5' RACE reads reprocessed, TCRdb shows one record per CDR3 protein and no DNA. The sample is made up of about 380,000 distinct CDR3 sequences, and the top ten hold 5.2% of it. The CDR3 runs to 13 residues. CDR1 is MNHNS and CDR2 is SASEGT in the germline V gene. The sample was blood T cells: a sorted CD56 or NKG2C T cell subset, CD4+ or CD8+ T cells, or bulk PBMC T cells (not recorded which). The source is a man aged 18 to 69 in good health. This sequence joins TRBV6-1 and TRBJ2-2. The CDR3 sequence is CASSEGLAGELFF.